What follows describes a single T cell receptor beta chain. Its target is not known. Measured with immunoSEQ multiplex PCR; TCRdb has only the in-frame clones, and not every one. Here the sample spans around 13,000 clones, roughly 80% being singletons. The data derive from a study of immune cell composition in non-small cell lung cancer. Study results and caveats: In adenocarcinoma, maximal tumour-associated clone frequency tracked TIL tumour reactivity. Clones >0.5% enriched in tumour were rarer in adenocarcinoma (about 35%) than squamous (about 80%).

This CDR3 has 13 amino acids. Germline V gives CDR1 SGHDT, CDR2 YYEEEE. V lost 5 bases to trimming and J lost 0 bases, with 8 bases between them. The source material was lung tumor tissue. The receptor was derived from a human donor with non-small cell lung cancer. The chain couples TRBV5-6 to TRBJ1-1; weak D call: TRBD1 (5 bases). The CDR3 DNA sequence: TGTGCCAGCAGGGCGACAGTGAACACTGAAGCTTTCTTT. As protein: CASRATVNTEAFF.